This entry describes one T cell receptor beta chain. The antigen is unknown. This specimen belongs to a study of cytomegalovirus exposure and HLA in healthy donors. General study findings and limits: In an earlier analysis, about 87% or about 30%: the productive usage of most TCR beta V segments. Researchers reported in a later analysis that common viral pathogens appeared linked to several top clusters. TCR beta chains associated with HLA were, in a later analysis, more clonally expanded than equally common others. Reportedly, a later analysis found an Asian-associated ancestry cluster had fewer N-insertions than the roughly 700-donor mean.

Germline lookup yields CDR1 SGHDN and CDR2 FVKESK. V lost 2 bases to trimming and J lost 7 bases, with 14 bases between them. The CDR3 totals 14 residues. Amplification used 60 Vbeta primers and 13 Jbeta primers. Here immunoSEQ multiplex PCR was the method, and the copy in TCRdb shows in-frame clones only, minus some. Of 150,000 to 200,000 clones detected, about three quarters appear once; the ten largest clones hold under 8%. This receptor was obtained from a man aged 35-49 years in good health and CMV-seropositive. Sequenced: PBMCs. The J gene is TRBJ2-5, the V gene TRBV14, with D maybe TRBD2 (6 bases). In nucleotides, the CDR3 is TGTGCCAGCAGCCAACCGGACTATAAGGGGACCCAGTACTTC. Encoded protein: CASSQPDYKGTQYF.